These 15 T cell receptor beta chains came from one sample sequenced in a study of PD-1 blockade in classical Hodgkin lymphoma. Time point denoted: cycle 4 day 1 (C4D1), after less than seven weeks of nivolumab. The patients all showed relapse after autologous stem cell transplantation, while their brentuximab vedotin exposure varied. Produced via immunoSEQ multiplex PCR; TCRdb's table is partial and in-frame only. Seen here are 50,000 to 65,000 clones, 70% to 90% observed once, and the top ten hold more than 8%. Sequencing was performed on peripheral blood mononuclear cells (PBMCs), taken before the fourth cycle of nivolumab. The receptor set was obtained from a human donor with classical Hodgkin lymphoma.

A few counts support this clone. This rearrangement joins TRBV18 to TRBJ1-6, with a weak D call TRBD1 (6 bases). The CDR3 has 16 amino acids. V gave up 4 bases and J gave up 7 bases, with 17 bases separating them. Germline CDR1 KGHSH, CDR2 LQKENI. In nucleotides, the CDR3 is TGTGCCAGCTCACGTCCAATTGACAGGACGAATTCACCCCTCCACTTT. Translating it yields CASSRPIDRTNSPLHF.

V is TRBV5-1 and J is TRBJ2-1; 7 bases are a match to TRBD2. The ends lost 3 bases at V and 0 bases at J; junction bases unmatched: 6. From germline, CDR1 is SGHRS and CDR2 YFSETQ. This CDR3 has 16 residues. The CDR3 DNA follows: TGCGCCAGCAGCTCCAGCGGGGATCCCTCCTACAATGAGCAGTTCTTC. Translating it yields CASSSSGDPSYNEQFF.

The chain joins TRBV7-6 to TRBJ1-1; 8 bases are a match to TRBD1. V lost 4 bases and J lost 0; bases outside the gene matches: 7. The CDR3 has 16 amino acids. The germline V gene encodes CDR1 SGHVS and CDR2 FNYEAQ. The CDR3 DNA is TGTGCCAGCAGCTCATTAACAGGGGGATTGAACACTGAAGCTTTCTTT. Encoded protein: CASSSLTGGLNTEAFF.

The chain is built from TRBV19 and TRBJ1-2, with D maybe TRBD1 (5 bases). CDR3 length: 12 amino acids. Germline V CDR1 and CDR2: LNHDA, SQIVND (reference sequence). Trimming removed 5 bases at V and 8 bases at J, with 12 bases between. The CDR3 nucleotides are TGTGCCAGTAGTGCCCAGCGGGACGGCTACACCTTC. Amino acid sequence: CASSAQRDGYTF.

The chain is built from TRBV14 and TRBJ2-1; D is possibly TRBD2 (6 bases). The CDR3 contains 15 residues. Germline CDR1 SGHDN, CDR2 FVKESK. The V end was cut by 1 base, the J end by 9 bases, with 16 bases between. In nucleotides, the CDR3 is TGTGCCAGCAGCCAAGTCTTCGGAGGGCCAGGTGAGCAGTTCTTC. It translates to CASSQVFGGPGEQFF.

The chain employs TRBV4-2 and TRBJ2-1, with D uncertain. The ends were cut back, 0 bases at V and 3 bases at J, with 15 bases in the middle. Germline lookup yields CDR1 LGHNA and CDR2 YNFKEQ. The CDR3 covers 17 residues. CDR3 protein: CASSQEHRAWVYNEQFF. CDR3 bases: TGTGCCAGCAGCCAAGAACACCGAGCCTGGGTCTACAATGAGCAGTTCTTC.

This clone was seen only once. The rearrangement uses TRBV7-9 and TRBJ1-1; 7 nucleotides align to TRBD1. V was pared by 4 bases and J by 11 bases, with 10 bases of the junction left unmatched. From germline, CDR1 is SEHNR and CDR2 FQNEAQ (reference sequence). This CDR3 contains 13 residues. DNA of the CDR3: TGTGCCAGCAGCTCACTGGACAGGTCCTCGGCTTTCTTT. As protein: CASSSLDRSSAFF.

This chain links TRBV15 with TRBJ1-3; 7 bases match TRBD1. With 3 bases clipped from V and 4 bases from J, the junction kept 6 bases outside the gene matches. The CDR3 length is 15 residues. Germline CDR1 and CDR2: LNHNV and YYDKDF (reference sequence). Written as DNA, the CDR3 is TGTGCCACCAGCAGCTACAGGGGTTCAGGAAACACCATATATTTT. Translated, it gives CATSSYRGSGNTIYF.

The DNA for the CDR3 is TGTGCCAGCAGCTTAGCGTCTTCTAACAGATACAATCAGCCCCAGCATTTT. Its translation is CASSLASSNRYNQPQHF. The V gene is TRBV7-8, the J gene TRBJ1-5; D is unresolved. Germline V lookup: CDR1 SGHVS, CDR2 FQNEAQ. V lost 0 bases and J 3 bases, leaving 15 bases between the germline ends. This CDR3 is built from 17 residues.

V gene TRBV5-4 combines with J gene TRBJ2-1, with D perhaps matching TRBD1 or TRBD2 (5 bases each). V shed 4 bases and J shed 4 bases, with 21 bases lying between them. CDR3 size: 17 residues. Per the germline V gene, CDR1 is SGHNT and CDR2 is YYREEE (reference sequence). CDR3 nucleotide sequence: TGTGCCAGCAGCCTATCCCCTCAGGGAGTGGGGTACAATGAGCAGTTCTTC. Amino acid sequence: CASSLSPQGVGYNEQFF.

The chain employs TRBV27 and TRBJ1-2; unclear D gene. The CDR3 extends over 15 amino acids. The ends were cut back, 3 bases at V and 8 bases at J, with 19 bases in the middle. Germline V gene data show CDR1 as MNHEY and CDR2 as SMNVEV (reference sequence). The CDR3 loop is CASSLTFTGYEGYTF. The CDR3 nucleotides read TGTGCCAGCAGTTTGACCTTCACGGGGTATGAGGGCTACACCTTC.

CDR3 DNA: TGTGCCAGCAGCCAGGACGATTTGAACACTGAAGCTTTCTTT. It translates to CASSQDDLNTEAFF. V and J are TRBV27 and TRBJ1-1; D ambiguous. The V end was cut by 6 bases, the J end by 0 bases, with 11 bases between. Germline V gene lookup returns CDR1 MNHEY and CDR2 SMNVEV (reference sequence). The CDR3 extends over 14 amino acids.

The V call is TRBV7-9, the J call TRBJ1-5, with D possibly TRBD1 on 6 matching bases. Trimming cost V 7 bases and J 7 bases, with 17 bases left between them. The CDR3 runs to 14 residues. The germline V gene encodes CDR1 SEHNR and CDR2 FQNEAQ (reference sequence). The CDR3 loop reads CASTPSGGGQPQHF. As DNA, the CDR3 is TGTGCCAGCACCCCTTCGGGGGGCGGCCAGCCCCAGCATTTT.

The chain joins TRBV27 to TRBJ2-2; 9 nucleotides align to TRBD1. V dropped 4 bases and J dropped 3; count of bases not matched to a gene: 3. Germline V gene lookup returns CDR1 MNHEY and CDR2 SMNVEV (reference sequence). CDR3 length: 15 amino acids. CDR3 amino acids: CASSSGQGHTGELFF. CDR3 coding DNA: TGTGCCAGCAGTTCGGGACAGGGTCACACCGGGGAGCTGTTTTTT.

The V gene is TRBV5-1, the J gene TRBJ2-6; D is uncertain. This CDR3 is 16 amino acids long. Germline CDR1 and CDR2: SGHRS and YFSETQ. V lost 4 bases and J lost 0, with 11 bases in between. The CDR3 nucleotides read TGCGCCAGCAGCCCTACCCCGCCCTCTGGGGCCAACGTCCTGACTTTC. Its protein is CASSPTPPSGANVLTF.